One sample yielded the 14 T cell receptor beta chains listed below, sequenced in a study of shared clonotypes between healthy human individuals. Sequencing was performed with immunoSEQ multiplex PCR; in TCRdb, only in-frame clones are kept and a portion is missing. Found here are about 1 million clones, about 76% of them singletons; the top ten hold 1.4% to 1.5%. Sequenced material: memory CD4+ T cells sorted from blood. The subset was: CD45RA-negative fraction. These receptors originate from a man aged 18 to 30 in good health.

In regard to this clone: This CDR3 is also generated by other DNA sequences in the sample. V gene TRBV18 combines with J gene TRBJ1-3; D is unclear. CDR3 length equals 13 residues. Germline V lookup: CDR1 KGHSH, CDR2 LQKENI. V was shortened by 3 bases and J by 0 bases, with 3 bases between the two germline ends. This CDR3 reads CASSPSSGNTIYF. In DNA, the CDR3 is TGTGCCAGCTCACCCAGCTCTGGAAACACCATATATTTT.

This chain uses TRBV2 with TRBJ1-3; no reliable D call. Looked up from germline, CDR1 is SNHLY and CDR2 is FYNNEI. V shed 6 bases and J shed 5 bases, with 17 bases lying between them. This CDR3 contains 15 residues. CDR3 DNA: TGTGCCAGCAGCCCCTTGAACGCCAGGAGAAACACCATATATTTT. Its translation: CASSPLNARRNTIYF.

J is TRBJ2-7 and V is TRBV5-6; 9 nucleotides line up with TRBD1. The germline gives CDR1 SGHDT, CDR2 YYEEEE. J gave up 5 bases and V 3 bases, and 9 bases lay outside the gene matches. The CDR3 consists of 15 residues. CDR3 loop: CASSSGTGKVDEQYF. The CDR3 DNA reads TGTGCCAGCAGCTCCGGGACAGGGAAAGTGGACGAGCAGTACTTC.

The CDR3, as DNA: TGCGCCAGCAGCGTGGGCCCTGGGGTGAACACTGAAGCTTTCTTT. Translating it yields CASSVGPGVNTEAFF. The rearrangement uses TRBV5-1 and TRBJ1-1; D ambiguous. Germline assignment: CDR1 SGHRS and CDR2 YFSETQ. V lost 4 bases and J lost 0, with 13 bases in between. The length of the CDR3 is 15 residues.

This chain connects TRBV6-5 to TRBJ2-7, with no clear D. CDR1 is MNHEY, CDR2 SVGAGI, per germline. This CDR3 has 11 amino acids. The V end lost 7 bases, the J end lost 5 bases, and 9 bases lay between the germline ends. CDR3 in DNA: TGTGCCAGCATCGAGGACCACGAGCAGTACTTC. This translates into CASIEDHEQYF.

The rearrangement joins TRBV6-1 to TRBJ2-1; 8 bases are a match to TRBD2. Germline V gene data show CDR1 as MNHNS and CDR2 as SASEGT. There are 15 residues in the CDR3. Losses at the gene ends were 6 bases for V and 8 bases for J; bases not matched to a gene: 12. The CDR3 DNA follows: TGTGCCAGCAGCTGGCAAGTCGGGGGGGCCTATGAGCAGTTCTTC. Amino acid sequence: CASSWQVGGAYEQFF.

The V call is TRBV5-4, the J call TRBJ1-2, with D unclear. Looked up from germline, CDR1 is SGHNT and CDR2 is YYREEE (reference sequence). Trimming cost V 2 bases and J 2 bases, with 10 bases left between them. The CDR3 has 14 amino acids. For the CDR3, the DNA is TGTGCCAGCAGCTTAATTGGGGAAAACTATGGCTACACCTTC. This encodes CASSLIGENYGYTF.

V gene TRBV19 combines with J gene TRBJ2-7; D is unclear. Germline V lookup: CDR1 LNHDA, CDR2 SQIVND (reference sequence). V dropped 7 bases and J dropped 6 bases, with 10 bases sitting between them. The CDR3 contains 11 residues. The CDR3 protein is CASTGRGEQYF. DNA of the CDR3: TGTGCCAGTACCGGACGTGGCGAGCAGTACTTC. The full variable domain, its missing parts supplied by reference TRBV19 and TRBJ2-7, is DGGITQSPKYLFRKEGQNVTLSCEQNLNHDAMYWYRQDPGQGLRLIYYSQIVNDFQKGDIAEGYSVSREKKESFPLTVTSAQKNPTAFYLCASTGRGEQYFGPGTRLTVT.

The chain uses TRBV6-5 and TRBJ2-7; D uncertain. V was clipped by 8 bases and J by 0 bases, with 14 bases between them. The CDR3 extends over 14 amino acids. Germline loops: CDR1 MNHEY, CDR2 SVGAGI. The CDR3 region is CASAPSQSSYEQYF. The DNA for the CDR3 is TGTGCCAGCGCACCATCACAGTCCTCCTACGAGCAGTACTTC.

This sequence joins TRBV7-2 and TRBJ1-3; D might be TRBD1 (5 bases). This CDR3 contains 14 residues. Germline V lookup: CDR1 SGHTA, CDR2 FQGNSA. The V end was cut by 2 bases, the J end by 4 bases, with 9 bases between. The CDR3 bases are TGTGCCAGCAGCTTATGGGACGCCGGAAACACCATATATTTT. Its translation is CASSLWDAGNTIYF.

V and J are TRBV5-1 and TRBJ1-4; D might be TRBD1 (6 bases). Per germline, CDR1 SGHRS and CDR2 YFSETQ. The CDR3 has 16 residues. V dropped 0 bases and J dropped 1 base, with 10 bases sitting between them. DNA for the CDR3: TGCGCCAGCAGCTTGGTGACAGGTCTAACTAATGAAAAACTGTTTTTT. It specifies CASSLVTGLTNEKLFF.

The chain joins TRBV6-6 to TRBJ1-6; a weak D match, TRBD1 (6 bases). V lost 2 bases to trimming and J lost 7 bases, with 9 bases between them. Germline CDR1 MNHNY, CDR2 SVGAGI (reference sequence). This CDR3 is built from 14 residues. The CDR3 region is CASSYTGINSPLHF. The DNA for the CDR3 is TGTGCCAGCAGTTACACAGGGATAAATTCACCCCTCCACTTT.

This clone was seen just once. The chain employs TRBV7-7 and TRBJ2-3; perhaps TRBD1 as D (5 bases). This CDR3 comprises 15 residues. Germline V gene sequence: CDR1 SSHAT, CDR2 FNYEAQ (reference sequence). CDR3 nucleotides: TGTGCTAGCTCCACTGGCATGGGGCGCACAGATACGCAGTATTTT. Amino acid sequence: CASSTGMGRTDTQYF.

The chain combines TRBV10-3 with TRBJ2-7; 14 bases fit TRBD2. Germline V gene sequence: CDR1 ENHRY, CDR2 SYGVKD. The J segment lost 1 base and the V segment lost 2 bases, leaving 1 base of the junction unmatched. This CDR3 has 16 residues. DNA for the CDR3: TGTGCCATCAGTGAGGGGACTAGCGGGGGTTCCTACGAGCAGTACTTC. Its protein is CAISEGTSGGSYEQYF.